This T cell receptor (beta chain) was recovered during a study of T cell repertoires in cytomegalovirus infection. Study-wide results and limits: Summed public TCR beta family frequency identified CMV carriers bearing the relevant HLA.

MiXCR, applied by TCRdb to the reads, yields one record per CDR3 protein. This table holds just over 450,000 distinct CDR3 sequences, approximately 40% found once. Details on this clonotype: The antigen remains undetermined.

Trimming stripped 3 bases from V and 6 bases from J, with 14 bases between. Germline-derived CDR1 and CDR2 are SGHKS and YYEKEE (reference sequence). The CDR3 consists of 14 residues. The sample here was cultured PBMCs, taken from culture after CMV antigen stimulation. The TCR originated in a human donor in good health (CMV status not recorded). Some clones in this sample may be carry-over from other donors' samples. V is TRBV5-5 and J is TRBJ2-3; D call uncertain. CDR3 DNA: TGTGCCAGCAGCTATCCGGGTCCCGATGATACGCAGTATTTT. It translates to CASSYPGPDDTQYF.